The clone carrying this T cell receptor beta chain was seen a handful of times. Its antigen is unknown. This entry belongs to a study of cytomegalovirus exposure and HLA in healthy donors. Background on the study: Earlier results showed approximately 110 million unique TCR beta sequences derived from some 180 million T cells.

Trimming left V 6 bases short and J 0 bases short, with 8 bases between. This CDR3 comprises 13 residues. Germline loops: CDR1 LNHDA, CDR2 SQIVND (reference sequence). The PCR was carried out with 60 Vbeta primers and 13 Jbeta primers. Produced via immunoSEQ multiplex PCR; TCRdb's table is partial and in-frame only. This sample yields about 130,000 clones, of which around 72% are seen a single time; around 4% belongs to the top ten. Study results and caveats: The study labeled 170 or so TCR beta chains cytomegalovirus-associated. The productive fraction for most TCR beta V segments was about 90% or about 30% in an earlier analysis.

The source is a man aged 25 to 45 in good health and CMV-seronegative. The source material was PBMCs. The rearrangement uses TRBV19 and TRBJ1-2, with D possibly being TRBD1 (6 bases). The CDR3 loop reads CASRRTANYGYTF. In DNA, the CDR3 is TGTGCCAGTAGGCGGACAGCTAACTATGGCTACACCTTC.